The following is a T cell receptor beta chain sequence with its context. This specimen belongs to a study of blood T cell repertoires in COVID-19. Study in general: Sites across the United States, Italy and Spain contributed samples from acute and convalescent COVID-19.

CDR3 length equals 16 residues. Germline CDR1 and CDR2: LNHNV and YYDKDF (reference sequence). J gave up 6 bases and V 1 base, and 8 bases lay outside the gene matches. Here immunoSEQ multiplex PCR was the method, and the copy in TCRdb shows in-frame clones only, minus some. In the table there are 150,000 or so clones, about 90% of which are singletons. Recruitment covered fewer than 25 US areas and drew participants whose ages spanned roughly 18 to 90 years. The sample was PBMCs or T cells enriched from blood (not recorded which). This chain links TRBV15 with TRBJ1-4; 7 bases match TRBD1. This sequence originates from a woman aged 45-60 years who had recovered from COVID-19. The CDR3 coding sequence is TGTGCCACCAGCAGAGCGAAGGGGGCGCCTGATGAAAAACTGTTTTTT. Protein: CATSRAKGAPDEKLFF.